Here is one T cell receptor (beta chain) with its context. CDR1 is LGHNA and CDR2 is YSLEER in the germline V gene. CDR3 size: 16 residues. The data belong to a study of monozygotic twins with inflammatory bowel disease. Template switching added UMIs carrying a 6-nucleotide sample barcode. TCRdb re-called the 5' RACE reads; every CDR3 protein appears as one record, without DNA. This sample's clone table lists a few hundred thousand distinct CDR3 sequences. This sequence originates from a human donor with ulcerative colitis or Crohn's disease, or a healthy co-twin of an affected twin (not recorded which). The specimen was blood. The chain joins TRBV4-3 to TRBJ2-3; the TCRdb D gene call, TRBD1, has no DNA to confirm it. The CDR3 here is CASSQEVQGSTDTQYF.